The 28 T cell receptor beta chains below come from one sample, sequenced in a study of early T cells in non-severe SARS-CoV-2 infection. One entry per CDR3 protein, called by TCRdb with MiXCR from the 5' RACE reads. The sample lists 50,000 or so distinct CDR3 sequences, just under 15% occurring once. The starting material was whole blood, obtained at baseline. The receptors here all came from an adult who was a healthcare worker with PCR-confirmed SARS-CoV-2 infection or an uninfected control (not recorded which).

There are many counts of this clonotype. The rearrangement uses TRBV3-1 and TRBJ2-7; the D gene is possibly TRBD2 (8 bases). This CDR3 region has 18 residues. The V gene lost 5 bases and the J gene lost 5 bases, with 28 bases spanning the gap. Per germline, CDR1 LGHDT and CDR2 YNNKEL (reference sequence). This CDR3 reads CASSSRPNRGLELHEQYF. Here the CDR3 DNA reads TGTGCCAGCAGCTCCCGCCCTAACAGGGGACTAGAACTCCACGAGCAGTACTTC.

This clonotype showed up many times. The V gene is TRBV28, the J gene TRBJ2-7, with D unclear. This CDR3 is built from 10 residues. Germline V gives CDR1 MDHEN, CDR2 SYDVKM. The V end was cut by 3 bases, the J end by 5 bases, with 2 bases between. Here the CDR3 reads CASSLDEQYF. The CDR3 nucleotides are TGTGCCAGCAGTTTGGACGAGCAGTACTTC.

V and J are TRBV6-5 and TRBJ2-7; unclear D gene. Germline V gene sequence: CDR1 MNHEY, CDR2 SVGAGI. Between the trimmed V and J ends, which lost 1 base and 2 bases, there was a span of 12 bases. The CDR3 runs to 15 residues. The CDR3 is CASSYFGSRTYEQYF. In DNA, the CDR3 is TGTGCCAGCAGTTACTTCGGAAGCAGGACCTACGAGCAGTACTTC.

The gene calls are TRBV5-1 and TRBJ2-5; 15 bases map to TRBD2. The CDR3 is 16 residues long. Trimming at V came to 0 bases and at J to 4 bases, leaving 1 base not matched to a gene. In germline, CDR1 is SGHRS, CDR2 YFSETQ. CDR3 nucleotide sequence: TGCGCCAGCAGCTTGGCGGGACTAGCGGGAGGAGAGACCCAGTACTTC. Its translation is CASSLAGLAGGETQYF.

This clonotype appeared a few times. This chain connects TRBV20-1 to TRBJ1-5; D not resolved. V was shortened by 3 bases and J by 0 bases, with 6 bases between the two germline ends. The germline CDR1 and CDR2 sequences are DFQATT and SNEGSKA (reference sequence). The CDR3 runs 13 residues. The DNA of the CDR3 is TGCAGTGCTAGCCCAGGTAGCAATCAGCCCCAGCATTTT. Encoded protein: CSASPGSNQPQHF.

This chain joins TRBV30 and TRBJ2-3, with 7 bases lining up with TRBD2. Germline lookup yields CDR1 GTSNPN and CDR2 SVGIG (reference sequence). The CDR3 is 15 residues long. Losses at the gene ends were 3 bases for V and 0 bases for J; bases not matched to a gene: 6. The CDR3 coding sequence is TGTGCCTGGAGCTCACTAGCGTCTAGCACAGATACGCAGTATTTT. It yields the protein CAWSSLASSTDTQYF. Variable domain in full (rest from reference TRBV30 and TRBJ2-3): SQTIHQWPATLVQPVGSPLSLECTVEGTSNPNLYWYRQAAGRGLQLLFYSVGIGQISSEVPQNLSASRPQDRQFILSSKKLLLSDSGFYLCAWSSLASSTDTQYFGPGTRLTVL.

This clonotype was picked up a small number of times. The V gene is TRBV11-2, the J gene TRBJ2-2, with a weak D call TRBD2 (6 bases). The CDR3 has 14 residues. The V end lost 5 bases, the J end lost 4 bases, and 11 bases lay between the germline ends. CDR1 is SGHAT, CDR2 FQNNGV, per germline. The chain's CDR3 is CASSPGDGTGELFF. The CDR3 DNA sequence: TGTGCCAGCAGCCCGGGGGATGGCACCGGGGAGCTGTTTTTT.

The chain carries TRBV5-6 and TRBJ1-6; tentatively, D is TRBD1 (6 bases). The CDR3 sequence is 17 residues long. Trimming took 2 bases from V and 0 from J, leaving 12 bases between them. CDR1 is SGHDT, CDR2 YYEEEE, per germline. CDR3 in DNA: TGTGCCAGCAGCTTTATCCAGGGGAGCTCCTATAATTCACCCCTCCACTTT. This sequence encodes CASSFIQGSSYNSPLHF.

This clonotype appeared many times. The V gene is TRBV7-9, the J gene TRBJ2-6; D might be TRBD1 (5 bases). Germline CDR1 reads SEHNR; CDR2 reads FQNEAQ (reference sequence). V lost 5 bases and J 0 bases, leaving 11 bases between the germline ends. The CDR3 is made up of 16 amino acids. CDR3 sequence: CASSLQVTSGANVLTF. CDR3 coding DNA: TGTGCCAGCAGCCTACAGGTTACCTCTGGGGCCAACGTCCTGACTTTC. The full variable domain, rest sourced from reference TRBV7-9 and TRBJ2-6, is DTGVSQNPRHKITKRGQNVTFRCDPISEHNRLYWYRQTLGQGPEFLTYFQNEAQLEKSRLLSDRFSAERPKGSFSTLEIQRTEQGDSAMYLCASSLQVTSGANVLTFGAGSRLTVL.

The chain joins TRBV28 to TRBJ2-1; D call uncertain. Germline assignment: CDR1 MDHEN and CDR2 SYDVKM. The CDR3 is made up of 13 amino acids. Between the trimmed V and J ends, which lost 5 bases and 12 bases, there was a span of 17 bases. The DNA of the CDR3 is TGTGCCAGCAGTCTCGACCTGTACGCCTGGCAGTTCTTC. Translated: CASSLDLYAWQFF.

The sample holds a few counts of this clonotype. Written as DNA, the CDR3 is TGCGCCAGCAGCAAGCGACAGGGAACTGGGGCCAACGTCCTGACTTTC. This gives the protein CASSKRQGTGANVLTF. This chain links TRBV5-1 with TRBJ2-6; TRBD1 matches 7 bases. CDR3 length: 16 residues. Germline lookup yields CDR1 SGHRS and CDR2 YFSETQ. The junction had 6 bases not matched to a gene; V was cut back by 4 bases and J by 2 bases.

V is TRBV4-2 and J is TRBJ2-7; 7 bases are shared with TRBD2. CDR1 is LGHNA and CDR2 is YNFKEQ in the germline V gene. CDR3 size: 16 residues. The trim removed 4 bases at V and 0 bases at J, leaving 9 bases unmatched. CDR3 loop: CASSLPGGGGSYEQYF. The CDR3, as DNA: TGTGCCAGCAGCCTCCCTGGGGGGGGTGGCTCCTACGAGCAGTACTTC.

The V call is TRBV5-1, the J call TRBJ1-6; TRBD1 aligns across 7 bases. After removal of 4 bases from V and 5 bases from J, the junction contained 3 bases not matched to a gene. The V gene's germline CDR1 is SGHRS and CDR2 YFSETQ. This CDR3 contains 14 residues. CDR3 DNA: TGCGCCAGCAGCACGGGACAGCATAATTCACCCCTCCACTTT. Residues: CASSTGQHNSPLHF.

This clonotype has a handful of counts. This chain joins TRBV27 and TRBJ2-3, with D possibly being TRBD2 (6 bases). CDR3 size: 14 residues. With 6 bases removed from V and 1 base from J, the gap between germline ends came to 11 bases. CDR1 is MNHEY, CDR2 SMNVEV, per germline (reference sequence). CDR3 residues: CASSRGGGTDTQYF. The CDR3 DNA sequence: TGTGCCAGCAGCCGGGGCGGGGGCACAGATACGCAGTATTTT.

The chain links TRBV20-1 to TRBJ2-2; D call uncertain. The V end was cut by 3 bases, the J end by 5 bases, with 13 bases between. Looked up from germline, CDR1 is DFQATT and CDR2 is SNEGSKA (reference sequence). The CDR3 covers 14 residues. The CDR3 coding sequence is TGCAGTGCTAGGGACCCACTGAAGACCGGGGAGCTGTTTTTT. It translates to CSARDPLKTGELFF.

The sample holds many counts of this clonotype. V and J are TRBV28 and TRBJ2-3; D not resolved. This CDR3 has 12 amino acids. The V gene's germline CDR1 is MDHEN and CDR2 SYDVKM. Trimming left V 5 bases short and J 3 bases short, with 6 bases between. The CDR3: CASSPRTDTQYF. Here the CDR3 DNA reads TGTGCCAGCAGTCCTCGGACAGATACGCAGTATTTT.

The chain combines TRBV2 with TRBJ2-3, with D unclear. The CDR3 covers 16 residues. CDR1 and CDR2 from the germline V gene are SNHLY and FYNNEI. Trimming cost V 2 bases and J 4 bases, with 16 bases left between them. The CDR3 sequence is CASSENPNPAADTQYF. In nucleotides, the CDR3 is TGTGCCAGCAGTGAAAACCCGAACCCCGCCGCAGATACGCAGTATTTT.

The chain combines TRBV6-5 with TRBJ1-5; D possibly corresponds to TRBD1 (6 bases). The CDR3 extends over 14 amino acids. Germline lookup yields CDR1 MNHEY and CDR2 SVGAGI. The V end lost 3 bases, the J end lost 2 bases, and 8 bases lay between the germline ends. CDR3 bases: TGTGCCAGCAGTTATGGGGGCGGCAATCAGCCCCAGCATTTT. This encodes CASSYGGGNQPQHF.

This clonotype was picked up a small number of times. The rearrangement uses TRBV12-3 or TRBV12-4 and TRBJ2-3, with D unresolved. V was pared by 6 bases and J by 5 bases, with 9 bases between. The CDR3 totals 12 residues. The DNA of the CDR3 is TGTGCCAGCAGGCTTTTGGGAGATACGCAGTATTTT. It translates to CASRLLGDTQYF.

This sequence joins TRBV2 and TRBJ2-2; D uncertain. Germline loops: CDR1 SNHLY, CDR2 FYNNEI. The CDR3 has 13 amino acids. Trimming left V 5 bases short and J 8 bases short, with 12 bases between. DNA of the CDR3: TGTGCCAGCAGTTCCATCGGAGAGGGGGAGCTGTTTTTT. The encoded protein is CASSSIGEGELFF.

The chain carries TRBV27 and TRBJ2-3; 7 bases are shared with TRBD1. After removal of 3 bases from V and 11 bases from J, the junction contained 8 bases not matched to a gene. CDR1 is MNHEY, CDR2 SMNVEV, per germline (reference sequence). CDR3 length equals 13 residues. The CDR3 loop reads CASSLSRGSGQYF. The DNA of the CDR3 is TGTGCCAGCAGTTTGTCCAGGGGGTCGGGGCAGTATTTT.

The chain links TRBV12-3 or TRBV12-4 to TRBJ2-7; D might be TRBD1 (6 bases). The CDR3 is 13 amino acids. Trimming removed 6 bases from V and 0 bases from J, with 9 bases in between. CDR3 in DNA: TGTGCCAGCAGGAAGGACAGCTCCTACGAGCAGTACTTC. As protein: CASRKDSSYEQYF.

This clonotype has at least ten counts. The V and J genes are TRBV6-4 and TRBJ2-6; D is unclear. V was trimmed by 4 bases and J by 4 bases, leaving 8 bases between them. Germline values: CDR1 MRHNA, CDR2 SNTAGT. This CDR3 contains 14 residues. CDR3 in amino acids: CASSAGEGANVLTF. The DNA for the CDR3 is TGTGCCAGCAGTGCCGGAGAGGGGGCCAACGTCCTGACTTTC.

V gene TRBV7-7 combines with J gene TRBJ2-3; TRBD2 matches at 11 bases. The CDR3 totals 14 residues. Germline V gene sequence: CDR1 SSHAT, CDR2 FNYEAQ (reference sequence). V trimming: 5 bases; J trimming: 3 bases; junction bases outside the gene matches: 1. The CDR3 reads CASSRLAGTDTQYF. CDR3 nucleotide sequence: TGTGCCAGCAGCCGACTAGCGGGAACAGATACGCAGTATTTT. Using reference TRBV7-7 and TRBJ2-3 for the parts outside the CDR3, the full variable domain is GAGVSQSPRYKVTKRGQDVTLRCDPISSHATLYWYQQALGQGPEFLTYFNYEAQPDKSGLPSDRFSAERPEGSISTLTIQRTEQRDSAMYRCASSRLAGTDTQYFGPGTRLTVL.

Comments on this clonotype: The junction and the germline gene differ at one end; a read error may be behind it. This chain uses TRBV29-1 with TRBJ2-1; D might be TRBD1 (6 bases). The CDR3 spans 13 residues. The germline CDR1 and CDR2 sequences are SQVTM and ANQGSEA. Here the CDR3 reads CSVEDLGQGISVF. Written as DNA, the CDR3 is TGCAGCGTTGAAGATTTAGGCCAGGGGATTTCGGTCTTC.

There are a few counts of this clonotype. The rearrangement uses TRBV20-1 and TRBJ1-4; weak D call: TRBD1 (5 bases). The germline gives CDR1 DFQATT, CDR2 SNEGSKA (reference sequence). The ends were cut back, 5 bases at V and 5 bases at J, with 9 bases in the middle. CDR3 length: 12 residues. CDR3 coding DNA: TGCAGTGCTCCATGGGGCAATGAAAAACTGTTTTTT. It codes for CSAPWGNEKLFF.

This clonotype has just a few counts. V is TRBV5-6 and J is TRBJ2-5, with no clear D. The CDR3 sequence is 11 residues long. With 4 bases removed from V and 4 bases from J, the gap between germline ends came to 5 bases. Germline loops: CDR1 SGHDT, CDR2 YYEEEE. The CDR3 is CASSVRETQYF. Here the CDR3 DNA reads TGTGCCAGCAGCGTGCGAGAGACCCAGTACTTC.

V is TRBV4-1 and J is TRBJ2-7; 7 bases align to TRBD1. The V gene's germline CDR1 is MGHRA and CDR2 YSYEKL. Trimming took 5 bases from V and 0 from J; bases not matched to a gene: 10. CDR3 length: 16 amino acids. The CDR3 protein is CASSFSYRGSSYEQYF. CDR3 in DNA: TGCGCCAGCAGCTTCTCATACAGGGGCTCCTCCTACGAGCAGTACTTC.